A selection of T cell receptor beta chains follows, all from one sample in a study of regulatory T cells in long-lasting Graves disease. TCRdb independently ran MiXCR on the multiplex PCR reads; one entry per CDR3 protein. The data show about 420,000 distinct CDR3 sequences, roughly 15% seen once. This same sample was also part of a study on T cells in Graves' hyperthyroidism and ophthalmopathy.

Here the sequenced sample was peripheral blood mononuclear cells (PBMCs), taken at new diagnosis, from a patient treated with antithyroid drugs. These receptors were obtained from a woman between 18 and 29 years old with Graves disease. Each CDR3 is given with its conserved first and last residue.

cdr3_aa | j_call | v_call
CASSLAPGRGGSPLHF | TRBJ1-6 | TRBV12-3/TRBV12-4
CASWDSYSYEQYF | TRBJ2-7 | TRBV19
CASSLEGQDYEQYF | TRBJ2-7 | TRBV27
CASSQTVLGNEQFF | TRBJ2-1 | TRBV27
CSARDETHGTEAFF | TRBJ1-1 | TRBV20-1
CASSQDWARHEQYF | TRBJ2-7 | TRBV4-1
CASSVLAASTDTQYF | TRBJ2-3 | TRBV7-2
CASSRGTRGGDTQYF | TRBJ2-3 | TRBV4-1
CSASLLGSGSYNEQFF | TRBJ2-1 | TRBV20-1
CSARPQGYTEAFF | TRBJ1-1 | TRBV20-1
CASSPYHKLETQYF | TRBJ2-5 | TRBV12-3/TRBV12-4
CASSSGTFTDTQYF | TRBJ2-3 | TRBV7-9
CASRRAGYEQYF | TRBJ2-7 | TRBV2
CSASKSPSSYNEQFF | TRBJ2-1 | TRBV20-1
CASSLVGGLNQPQHF | TRBJ1-5 | TRBV7-9